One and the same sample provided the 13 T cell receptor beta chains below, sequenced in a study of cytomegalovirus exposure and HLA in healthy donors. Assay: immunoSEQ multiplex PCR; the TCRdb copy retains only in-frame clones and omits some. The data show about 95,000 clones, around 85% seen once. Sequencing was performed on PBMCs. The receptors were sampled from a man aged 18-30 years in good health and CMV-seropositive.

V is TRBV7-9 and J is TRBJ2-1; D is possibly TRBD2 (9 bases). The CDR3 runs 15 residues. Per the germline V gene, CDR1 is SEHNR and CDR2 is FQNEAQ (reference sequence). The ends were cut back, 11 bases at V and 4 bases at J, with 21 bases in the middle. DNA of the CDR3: TGTGCCTCCCAGGGGGCGGGGGGGACGTACAATGAGCAGTTCTTC. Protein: CASQGAGGTYNEQFF.

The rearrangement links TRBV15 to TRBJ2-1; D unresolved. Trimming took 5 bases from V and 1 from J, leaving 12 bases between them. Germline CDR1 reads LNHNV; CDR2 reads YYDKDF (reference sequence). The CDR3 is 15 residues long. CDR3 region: CATSPREDSYNEQFF. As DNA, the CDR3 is TGTGCCACCAGCCCCCGAGAGGATTCCTACAATGAGCAGTTCTTC.

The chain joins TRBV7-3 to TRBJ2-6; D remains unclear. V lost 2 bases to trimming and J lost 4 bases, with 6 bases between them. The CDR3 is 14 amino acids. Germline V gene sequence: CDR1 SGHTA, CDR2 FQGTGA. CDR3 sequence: CASSLFPGANVLTF. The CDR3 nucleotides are TGTGCCAGCAGCTTATTTCCGGGGGCCAACGTCCTGACTTTC.

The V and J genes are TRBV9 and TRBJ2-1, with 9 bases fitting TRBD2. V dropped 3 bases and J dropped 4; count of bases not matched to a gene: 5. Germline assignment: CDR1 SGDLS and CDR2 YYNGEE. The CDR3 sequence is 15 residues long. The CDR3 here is CASSETSGAYNEQFF. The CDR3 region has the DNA TGTGCCAGCAGCGAGACTAGCGGAGCATACAATGAGCAGTTCTTC.

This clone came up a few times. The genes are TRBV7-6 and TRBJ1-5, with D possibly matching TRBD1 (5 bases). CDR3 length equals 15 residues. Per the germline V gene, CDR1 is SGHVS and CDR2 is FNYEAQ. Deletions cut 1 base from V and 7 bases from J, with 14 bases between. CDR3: CASSLVGGLGQPQHF. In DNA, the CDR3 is TGTGCCAGCAGCTTAGTGGGGGGACTTGGCCAGCCCCAGCATTTT.

The DNA for the CDR3 is TGTGCCAGCAAAACCGACGGGTACTATGGCTACACCTTC. The encoded protein is CASKTDGYYGYTF. The chain recombines TRBV28 with TRBJ1-2; D remains unclear. Per the germline V gene, CDR1 is MDHEN and CDR2 is SYDVKM. The V end was cut by 7 bases, the J end by 3 bases, with 12 bases between. The CDR3 extends over 13 amino acids.

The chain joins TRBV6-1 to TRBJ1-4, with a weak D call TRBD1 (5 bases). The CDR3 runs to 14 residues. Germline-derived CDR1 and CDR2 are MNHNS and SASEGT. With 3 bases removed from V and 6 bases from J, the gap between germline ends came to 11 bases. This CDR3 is CASSDGRVDEKLFF. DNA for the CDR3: TGTGCCAGCAGTGATGGCAGGGTAGATGAAAAACTGTTTTTT.

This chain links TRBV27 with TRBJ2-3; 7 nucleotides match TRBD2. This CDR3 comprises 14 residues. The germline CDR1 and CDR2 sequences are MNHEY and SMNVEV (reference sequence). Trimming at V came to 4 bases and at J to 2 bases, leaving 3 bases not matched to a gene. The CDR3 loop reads CASSSRLATDTQYF. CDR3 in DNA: TGTGCCAGCAGTTCCCGACTAGCCACAGATACGCAGTATTTT.

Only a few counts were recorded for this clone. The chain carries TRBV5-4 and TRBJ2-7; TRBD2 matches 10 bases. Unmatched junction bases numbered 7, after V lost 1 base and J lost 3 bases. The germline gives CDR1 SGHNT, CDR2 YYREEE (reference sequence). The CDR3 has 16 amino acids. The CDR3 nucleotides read TGTGCCAGCAGCTTGCCTGCGGCTAGCGGGAGCTACGAGCAGTACTTC. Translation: CASSLPAASGSYEQYF.

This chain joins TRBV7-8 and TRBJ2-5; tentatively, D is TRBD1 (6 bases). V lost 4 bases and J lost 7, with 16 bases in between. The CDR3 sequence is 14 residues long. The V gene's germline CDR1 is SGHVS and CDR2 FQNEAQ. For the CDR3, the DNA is TGTGCCAGCAGCTCTCGGACAGAACGGGGGACCCAGTACTTC. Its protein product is CASSSRTERGTQYF.

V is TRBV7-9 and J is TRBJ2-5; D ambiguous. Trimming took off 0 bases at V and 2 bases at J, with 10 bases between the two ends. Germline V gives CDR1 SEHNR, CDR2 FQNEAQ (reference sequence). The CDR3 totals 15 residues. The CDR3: CASSLAETQQETQYF. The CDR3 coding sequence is TGTGCCAGCAGCTTAGCCGAGACTCAACAAGAGACCCAGTACTTC.

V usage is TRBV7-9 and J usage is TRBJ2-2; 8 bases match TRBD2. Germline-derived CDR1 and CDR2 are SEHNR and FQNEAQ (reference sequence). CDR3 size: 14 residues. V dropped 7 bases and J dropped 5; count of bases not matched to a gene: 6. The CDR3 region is CASTGTSLTGELFF. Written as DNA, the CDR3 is TGTGCCAGCACGGGGACTAGTCTAACCGGGGAGCTGTTTTTT. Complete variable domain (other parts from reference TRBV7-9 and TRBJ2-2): DTGVSQNPRHKITKRGQNVTFRCDPISEHNRLYWYRQTLGQGPEFLTYFQNEAQLEKSRLLSDRFSAERPKGSFSTLEIQRTEQGDSAMYLCASTGTSLTGELFFGEGSRLTVL.

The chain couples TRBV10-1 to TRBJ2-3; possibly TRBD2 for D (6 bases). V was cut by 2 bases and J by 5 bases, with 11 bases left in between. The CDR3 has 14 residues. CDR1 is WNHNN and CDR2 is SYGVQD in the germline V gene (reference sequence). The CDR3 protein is CASSEPGAGDTQYF. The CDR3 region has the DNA TGCGCCAGCAGTGAGCCGGGAGCGGGAGATACGCAGTATTTT.